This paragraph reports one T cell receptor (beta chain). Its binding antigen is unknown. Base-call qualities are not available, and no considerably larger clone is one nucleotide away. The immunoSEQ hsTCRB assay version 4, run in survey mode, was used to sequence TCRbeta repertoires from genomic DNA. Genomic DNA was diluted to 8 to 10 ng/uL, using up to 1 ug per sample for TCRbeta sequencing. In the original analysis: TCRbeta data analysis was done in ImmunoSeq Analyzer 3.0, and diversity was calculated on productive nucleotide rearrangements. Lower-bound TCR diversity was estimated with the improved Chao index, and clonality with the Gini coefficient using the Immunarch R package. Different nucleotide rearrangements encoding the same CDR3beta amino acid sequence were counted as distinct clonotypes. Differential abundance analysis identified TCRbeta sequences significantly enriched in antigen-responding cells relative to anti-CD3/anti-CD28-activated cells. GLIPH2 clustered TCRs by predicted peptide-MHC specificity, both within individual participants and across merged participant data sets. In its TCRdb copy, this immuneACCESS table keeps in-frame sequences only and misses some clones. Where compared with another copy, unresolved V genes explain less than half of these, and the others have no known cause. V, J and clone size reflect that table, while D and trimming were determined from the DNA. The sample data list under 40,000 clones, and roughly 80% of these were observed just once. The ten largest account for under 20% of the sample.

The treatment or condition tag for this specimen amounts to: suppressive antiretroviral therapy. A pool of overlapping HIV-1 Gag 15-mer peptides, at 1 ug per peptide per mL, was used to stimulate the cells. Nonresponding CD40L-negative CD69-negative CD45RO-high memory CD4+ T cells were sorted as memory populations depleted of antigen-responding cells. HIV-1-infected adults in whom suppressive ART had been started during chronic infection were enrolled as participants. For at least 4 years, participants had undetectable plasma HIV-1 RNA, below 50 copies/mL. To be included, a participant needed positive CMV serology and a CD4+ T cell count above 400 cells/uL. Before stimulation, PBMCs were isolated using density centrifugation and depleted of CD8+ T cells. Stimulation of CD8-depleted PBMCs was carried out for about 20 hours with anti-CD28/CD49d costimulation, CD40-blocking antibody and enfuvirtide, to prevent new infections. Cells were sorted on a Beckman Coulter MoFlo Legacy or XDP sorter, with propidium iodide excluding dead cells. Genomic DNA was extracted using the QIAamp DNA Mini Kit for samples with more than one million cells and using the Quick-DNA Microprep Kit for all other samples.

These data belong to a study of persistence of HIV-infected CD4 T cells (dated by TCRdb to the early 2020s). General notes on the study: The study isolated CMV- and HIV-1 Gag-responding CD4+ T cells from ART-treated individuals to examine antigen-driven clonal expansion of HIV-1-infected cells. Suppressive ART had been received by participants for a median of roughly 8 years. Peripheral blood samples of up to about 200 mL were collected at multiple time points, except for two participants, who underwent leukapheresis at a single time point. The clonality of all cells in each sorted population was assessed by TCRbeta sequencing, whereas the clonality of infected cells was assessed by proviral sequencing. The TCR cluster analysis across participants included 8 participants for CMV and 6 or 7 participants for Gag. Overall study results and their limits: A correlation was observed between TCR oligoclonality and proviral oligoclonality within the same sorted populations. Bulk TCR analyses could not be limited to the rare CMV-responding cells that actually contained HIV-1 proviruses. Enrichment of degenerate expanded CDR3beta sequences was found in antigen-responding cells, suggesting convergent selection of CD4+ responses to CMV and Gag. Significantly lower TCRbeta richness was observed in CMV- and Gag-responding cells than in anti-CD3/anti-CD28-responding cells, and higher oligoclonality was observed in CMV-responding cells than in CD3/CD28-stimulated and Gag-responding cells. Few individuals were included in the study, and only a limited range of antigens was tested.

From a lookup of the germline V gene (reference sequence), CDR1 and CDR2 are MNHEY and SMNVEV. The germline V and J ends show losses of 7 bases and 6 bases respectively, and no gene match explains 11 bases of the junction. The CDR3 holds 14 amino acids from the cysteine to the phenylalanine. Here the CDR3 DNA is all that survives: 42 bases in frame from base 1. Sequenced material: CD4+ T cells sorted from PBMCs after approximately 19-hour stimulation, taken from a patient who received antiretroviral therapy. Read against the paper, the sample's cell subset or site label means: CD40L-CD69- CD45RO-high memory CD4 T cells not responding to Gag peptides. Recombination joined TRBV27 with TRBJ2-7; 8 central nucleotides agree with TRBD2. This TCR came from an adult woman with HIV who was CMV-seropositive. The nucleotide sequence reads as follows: TGTGCCAGCACTTCCGGGACTAGGAGTGGCGAGCAGTACTTC. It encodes CASTSGTRSGEQYF.